These T cell receptor beta chains were read from a single sample in a study of blood T cell repertoires in COVID-19. Profiled with immunoSEQ multiplex PCR; TCRdb holds only in-frame clones, not every one. The sample has 220,000 or so clones; approximately 82% are singletons. Sequencing used peripheral blood. These receptors all come from a woman over 75 with acute or convalescent COVID-19. Both conserved end residues are part of each CDR3. The D gene is left open where the match is weak. Clone size is shown for a subset of rows, as once, few, many or a class of expanded clone.

d_call	j_call	clone_size	v_call	cdr3_aa	cdr3_nt
-	TRBJ2-1	few	TRBV5-1	CASSLGRVNEQFF	TGCGCCAGCAGCTTGGGCAGGGTCAATGAGCAGTTCTTC
-	TRBJ1-3	-	TRBV2	CASTVTRSGNTIYF	TGTGCCAGCACCGTGACACGCTCTGGAAACACCATATATTTT
TRBD1	TRBJ2-7	once	TRBV4-1	CASSQVGQGAYEQYF	TGCGCCAGCAGCCAAGTGGGACAGGGGGCCTACGAGCAGTACTTC
TRBD1	TRBJ1-1	-	TRBV3-1/TRBV3-2	CASSQTGDLNTEAFF	TGTGCCAGCAGCCAGACAGGGGATTTGAACACTGAAGCTTTCTTT
TRBD1	TRBJ2-7	-	TRBV9	CASSRGTGVEQYF	TGTGCCAGCAGCCGAGGGACAGGGGTTGAGCAGTACTTC
TRBD2	TRBJ2-3	once	TRBV2	CASKVAGTTDTQYF	TGTGCCAGCAAAGTAGCGGGGACCACAGATACGCAGTATTTT
-	TRBJ2-1	-	TRBV24-1	CATSDYLNEQFF	TGTGCCACCAGTGATTACTTAAATGAGCAGTTCTTC
-	TRBJ2-1	few	TRBV20-1	CSASNFLLGAPYNEQFF	TGCAGTGCTAGTAATTTCCTACTGGGGGCTCCATACAATGAGCAGTTCTTC
TRBD1	TRBJ1-1	-	TRBV6-5	CASSTSGTGVAKAFF	TGTGCCAGCAGTACATCCGGGACAGGGGTGGCGAAAGCTTTCTTT
TRBD2	TRBJ2-3	-	TRBV4-3	CASSQDRTSGGADTQYF	TGCGCCAGCAGCCAAGATCGGACTAGCGGGGGGGCCGATACGCAGTATTTT
TRBD1	TRBJ1-2	-	TRBV19	CASSTKERQGYGYTF	TGTGCCAGTAGTACGAAGGAACGACAGGGGTATGGCTACACCTTC
-	TRBJ1-3	-	TRBV19	CASRGLGSSDTIYF	TGTGCCAGTAGGGGCTTGGGTTCGTCGGACACCATATATTTT
-	TRBJ1-2	once	TRBV6-5	CASSTRGIDGYTF	TGTGCCAGCAGCACCAGGGGAATAGATGGCTACACCTTC
TRBD2	TRBJ2-2	-	TRBV5-4	CASSLLGGRAGGELFF	TGTGCCAGCAGCTTGTTGGGCGGGAGGGCCGGCGGGGAGCTGTTTTTT
-	TRBJ1-6	-	TRBV4-1	CASSQSADYNSPLHF	TGCGCCAGCAGCCAATCGGCGGATTATAATTCACCCCTCCACTTT
-	TRBJ2-7	-	TRBV5-5	CASSSRGLRGYREQYF	TGTGCCAGCAGCTCTCGGGGACTTCGCGGATATCGTGAGCAGTACTTC
-	TRBJ2-2	-	TRBV6-5	CASRESTPGSGELFF	TGTGCCAGCAGAGAGTCGACCCCGGGGTCCGGGGAGCTGTTTTTT